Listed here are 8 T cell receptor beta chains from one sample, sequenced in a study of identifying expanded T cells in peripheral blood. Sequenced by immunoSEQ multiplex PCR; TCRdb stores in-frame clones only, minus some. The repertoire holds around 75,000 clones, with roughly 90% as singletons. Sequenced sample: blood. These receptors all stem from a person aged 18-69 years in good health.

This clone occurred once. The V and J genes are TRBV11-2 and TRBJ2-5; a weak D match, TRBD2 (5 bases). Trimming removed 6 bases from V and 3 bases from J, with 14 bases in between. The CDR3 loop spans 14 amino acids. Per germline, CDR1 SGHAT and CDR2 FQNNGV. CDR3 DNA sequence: TGTGCCAGCAGGTCGTGGGTGGGAGAAGAGACCCAGTACTTC. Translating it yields CASRSWVGEETQYF.

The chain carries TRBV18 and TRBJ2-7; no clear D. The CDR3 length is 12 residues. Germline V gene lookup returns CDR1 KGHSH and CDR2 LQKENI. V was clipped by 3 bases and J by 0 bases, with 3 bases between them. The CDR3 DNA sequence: TGTGCCAGCTCACCTAGCTCCTACGAGCAGTACTTC. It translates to CASSPSSYEQYF.

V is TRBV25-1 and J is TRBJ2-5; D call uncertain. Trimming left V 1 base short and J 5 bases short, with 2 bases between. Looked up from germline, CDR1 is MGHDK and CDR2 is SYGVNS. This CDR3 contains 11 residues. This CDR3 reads CASSELETQYF. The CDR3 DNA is TGTGCCAGCAGTGAATTGGAGACCCAGTACTTC.

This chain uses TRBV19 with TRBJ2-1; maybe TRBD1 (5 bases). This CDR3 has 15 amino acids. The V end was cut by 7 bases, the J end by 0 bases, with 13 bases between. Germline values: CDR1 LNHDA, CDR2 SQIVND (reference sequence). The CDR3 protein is CASKANGASYNEQFF. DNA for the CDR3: TGTGCCAGTAAGGCTAATGGGGCCTCCTACAATGAGCAGTTCTTC.

The DNA for the CDR3 is TGTGCCAGTAGTACTCAGGGGGCCGGGGAAAAACTGTTTTTT. Encoded protein: CASSTQGAGEKLFF. The chain is built from TRBV19 and TRBJ1-4; 8 nucleotides align to TRBD1. After removal of 4 bases from V and 8 bases from J, the junction contained 6 bases not matched to a gene. Germline V lookup: CDR1 LNHDA, CDR2 SQIVND (reference sequence). The CDR3 length is 14 residues.

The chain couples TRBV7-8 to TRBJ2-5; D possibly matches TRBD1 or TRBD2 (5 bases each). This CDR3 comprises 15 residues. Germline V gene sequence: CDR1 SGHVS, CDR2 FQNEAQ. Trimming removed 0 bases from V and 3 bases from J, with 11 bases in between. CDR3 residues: CASSLAIGGKETQYF. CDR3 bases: TGTGCCAGCAGCTTAGCGATTGGGGGAAAAGAGACCCAGTACTTC.

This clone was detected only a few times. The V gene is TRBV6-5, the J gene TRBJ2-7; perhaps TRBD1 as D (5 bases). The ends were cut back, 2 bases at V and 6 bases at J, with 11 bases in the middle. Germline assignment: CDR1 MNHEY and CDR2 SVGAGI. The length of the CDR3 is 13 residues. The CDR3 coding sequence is TGTGCCAGCAGTTACACCCAGGGAAGCGAGCAGTACTTC. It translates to CASSYTQGSEQYF.

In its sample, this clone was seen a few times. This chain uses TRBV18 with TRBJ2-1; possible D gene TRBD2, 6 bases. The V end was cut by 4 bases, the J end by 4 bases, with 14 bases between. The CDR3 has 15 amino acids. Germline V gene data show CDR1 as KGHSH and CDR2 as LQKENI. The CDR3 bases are TGTGCCAGCTCACGGGGAGGTGCCGATTACAATGAGCAGTTCTTC. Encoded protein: CASSRGGADYNEQFF.